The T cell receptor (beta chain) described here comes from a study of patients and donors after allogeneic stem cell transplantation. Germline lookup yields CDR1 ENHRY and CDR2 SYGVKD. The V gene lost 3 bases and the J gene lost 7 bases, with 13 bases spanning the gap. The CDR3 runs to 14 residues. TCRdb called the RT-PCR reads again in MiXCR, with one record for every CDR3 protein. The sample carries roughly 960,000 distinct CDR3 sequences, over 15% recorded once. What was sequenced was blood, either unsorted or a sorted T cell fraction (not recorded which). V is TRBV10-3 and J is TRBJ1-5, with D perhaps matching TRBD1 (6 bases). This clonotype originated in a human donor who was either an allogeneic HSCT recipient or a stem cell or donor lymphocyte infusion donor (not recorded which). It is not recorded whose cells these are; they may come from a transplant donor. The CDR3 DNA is TGTGCCATCAGTGAATCAGGGGAAAGACAGCCCCAGCATTTT. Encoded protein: CAISESGERQPQHF.